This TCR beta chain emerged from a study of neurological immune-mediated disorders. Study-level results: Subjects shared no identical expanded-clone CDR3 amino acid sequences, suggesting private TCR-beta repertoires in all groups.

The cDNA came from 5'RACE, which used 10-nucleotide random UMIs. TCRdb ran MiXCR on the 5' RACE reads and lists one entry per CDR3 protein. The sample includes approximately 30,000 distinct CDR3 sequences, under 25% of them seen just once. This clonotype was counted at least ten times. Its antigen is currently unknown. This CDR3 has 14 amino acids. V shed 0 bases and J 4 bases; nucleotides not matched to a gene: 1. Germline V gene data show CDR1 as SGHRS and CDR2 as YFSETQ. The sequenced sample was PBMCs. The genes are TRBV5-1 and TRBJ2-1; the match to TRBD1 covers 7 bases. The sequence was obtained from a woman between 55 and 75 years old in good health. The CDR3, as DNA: TGCGCCAGCAGCTTGGAGGGACAGTACAATGAGCAGTTCTTC. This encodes CASSLEGQYNEQFF.